The present TCR beta chain was sequenced within a study of shared clonotypes between healthy human individuals. Germline assignment: CDR1 SGHNT and CDR2 YYREEE (reference sequence). V was trimmed by 3 bases and J by 3 bases, leaving 12 bases between them. This CDR3 is 14 amino acids long. The data were produced by immunoSEQ multiplex PCR, yet TCRdb's version contains in-frame clones alone and is incomplete. Of 2 million to 3 million clones listed, 85% to 95% were seen once; the top ten hold under 0.15%. The receptor's source is a man between 18 and 29 years old in good health. Material: naive CD4+ T cells sorted from blood. The subset is: CD45RA+ positively selected. The chain has TRBV5-4 and TRBJ1-1; tentatively, D is TRBD1 (6 bases). CDR3 sequence reads: CASSSQGMYTEAFF. The CDR3 coding sequence is TGTGCCAGCAGCTCCCAGGGGATGTACACTGAAGCTTTCTTT.